This T cell receptor beta chain originates from a study of T cell responses to AZD1222 COVID-19 vaccine. V dropped 6 bases and J dropped 9; count of bases not matched to a gene: 11. The CDR3 is made up of 14 amino acids. Germline loops: CDR1 LNHDA, CDR2 SQIVND (reference sequence). Data came from immunoSEQ multiplex PCR; TCRdb stores just in-frame clones and leaves some out. In the table there are about 150,000 clones, about nine tenths of which are singletons. The chain recombines TRBV19 with TRBJ1-5; TRBD1 matches at 7 bases. The sample here was peripheral blood, taken 28 days after the second AZD1222 dose. The sequence came from an adult who received the AZD1222 COVID-19 vaccine. CDR3 in amino acids: CASSRDSDPGPQHF. The DNA of the CDR3 is TGTGCCAGTAGCCGGGACAGCGACCCAGGGCCCCAGCATTTT.